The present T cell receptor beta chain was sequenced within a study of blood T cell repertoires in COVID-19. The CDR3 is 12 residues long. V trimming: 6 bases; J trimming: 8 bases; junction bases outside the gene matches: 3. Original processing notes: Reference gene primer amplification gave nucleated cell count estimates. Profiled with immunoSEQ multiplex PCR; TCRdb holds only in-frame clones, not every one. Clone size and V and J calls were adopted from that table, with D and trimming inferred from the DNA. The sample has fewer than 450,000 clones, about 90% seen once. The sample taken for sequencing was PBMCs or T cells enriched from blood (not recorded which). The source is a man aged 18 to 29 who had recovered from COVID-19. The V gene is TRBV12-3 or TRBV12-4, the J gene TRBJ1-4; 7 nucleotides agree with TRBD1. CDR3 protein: CASRGTAEKLFF. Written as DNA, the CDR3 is TGTGCCAGCAGAGGGACAGCAGAAAAACTGTTTTTT.